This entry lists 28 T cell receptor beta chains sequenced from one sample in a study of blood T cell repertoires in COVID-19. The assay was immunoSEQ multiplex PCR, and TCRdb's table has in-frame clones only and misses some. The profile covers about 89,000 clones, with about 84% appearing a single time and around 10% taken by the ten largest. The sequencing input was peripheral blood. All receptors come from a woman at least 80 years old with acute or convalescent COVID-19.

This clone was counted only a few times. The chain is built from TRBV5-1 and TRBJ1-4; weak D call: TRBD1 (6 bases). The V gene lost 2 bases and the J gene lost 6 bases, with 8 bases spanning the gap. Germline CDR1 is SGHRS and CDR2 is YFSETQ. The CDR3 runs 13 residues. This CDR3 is CASSLNRDEKLFF. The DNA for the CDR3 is TGCGCCAGCAGCTTAAACAGGGATGAAAAACTGTTTTTT.

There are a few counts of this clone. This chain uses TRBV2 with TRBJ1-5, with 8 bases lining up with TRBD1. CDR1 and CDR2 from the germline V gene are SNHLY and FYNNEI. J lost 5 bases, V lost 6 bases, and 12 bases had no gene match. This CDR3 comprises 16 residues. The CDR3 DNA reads TGTGCCAGCAGCAGAGCGGGACAGGACAAGGATCAGCCCCAGCATTTT. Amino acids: CASSRAGQDKDQPQHF.

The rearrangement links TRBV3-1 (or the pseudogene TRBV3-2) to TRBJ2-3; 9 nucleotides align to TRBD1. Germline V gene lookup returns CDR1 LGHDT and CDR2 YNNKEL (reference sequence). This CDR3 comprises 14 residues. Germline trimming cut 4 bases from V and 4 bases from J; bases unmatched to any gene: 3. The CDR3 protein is CASSLGQGSDTQYF. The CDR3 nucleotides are TGTGCCAGCAGCCTGGGACAGGGTTCAGATACGCAGTATTTT.

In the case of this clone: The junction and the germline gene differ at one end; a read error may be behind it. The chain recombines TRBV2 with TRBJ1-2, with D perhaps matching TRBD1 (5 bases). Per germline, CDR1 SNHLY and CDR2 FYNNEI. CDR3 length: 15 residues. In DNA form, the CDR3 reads TGTGCCAGCAGCGAAGGGAGGGGAATCCTATATGGCTACACCTTC. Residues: CASSEGRGILYGYTF.

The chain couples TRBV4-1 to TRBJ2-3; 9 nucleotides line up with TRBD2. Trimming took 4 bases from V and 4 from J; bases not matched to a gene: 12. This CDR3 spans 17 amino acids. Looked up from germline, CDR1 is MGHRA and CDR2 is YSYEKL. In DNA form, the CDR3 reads TGCGCCAGCAGCCGCCTAGGTGGCGGGGGGGCTTCAGATACGCAGTATTTT. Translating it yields CASSRLGGGGASDTQYF.

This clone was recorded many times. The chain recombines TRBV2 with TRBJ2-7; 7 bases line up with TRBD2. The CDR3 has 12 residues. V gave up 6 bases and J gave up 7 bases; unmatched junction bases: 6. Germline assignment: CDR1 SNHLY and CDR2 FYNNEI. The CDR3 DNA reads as TGTGCCAGCAGCTCCGGGGAGGGGGAGCAGTACGTC. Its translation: CASSSGEGEQYV.

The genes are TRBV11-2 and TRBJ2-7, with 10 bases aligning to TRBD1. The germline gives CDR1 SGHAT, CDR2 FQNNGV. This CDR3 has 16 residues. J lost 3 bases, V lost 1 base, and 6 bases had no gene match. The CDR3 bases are TGTGCCAGCAGCTTAGGAATGGGACAGGGGTACTACGAGCAGTACTTC. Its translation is CASSLGMGQGYYEQYF.

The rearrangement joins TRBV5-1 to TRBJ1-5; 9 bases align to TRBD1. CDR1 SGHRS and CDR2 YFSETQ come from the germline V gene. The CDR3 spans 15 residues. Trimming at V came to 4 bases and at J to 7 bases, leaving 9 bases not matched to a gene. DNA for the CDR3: TGCGCCAGCAGCGCTACAGGGGGCATTGAGCAGCCCCAGCATTTT. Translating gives CASSATGGIEQPQHF. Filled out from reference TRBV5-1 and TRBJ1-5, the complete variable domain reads KAGVTQTPRYLIKTRGQQVTLSCSPISGHRSVSWYQQTPGQGLQFLFEYFSETQRNKGNFPGRFSGRQFSNSRSEMNVSTLELGDSALYLCASSATGGIEQPQHFGDGTRLSIL.

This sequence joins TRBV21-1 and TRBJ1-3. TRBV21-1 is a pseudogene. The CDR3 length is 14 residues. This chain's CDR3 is CASPEGLSGNTIYF. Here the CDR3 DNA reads TGTGCCAGCCCCGAGGGACTCTCTGGAAACACCATATATTTT.

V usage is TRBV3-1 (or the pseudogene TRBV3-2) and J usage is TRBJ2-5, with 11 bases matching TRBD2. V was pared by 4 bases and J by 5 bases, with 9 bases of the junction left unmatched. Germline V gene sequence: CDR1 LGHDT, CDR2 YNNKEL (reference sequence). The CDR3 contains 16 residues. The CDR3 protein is CASSLVAGGPTETQYF. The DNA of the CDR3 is TGTGCCAGCAGCCTAGTAGCGGGGGGGCCGACGGAGACCCAGTACTTC.

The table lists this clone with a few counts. The CDR3 here is CASSATSLQETQYF. For the CDR3, the DNA is TGTGCCAGCAGTGCCACCAGTCTTCAAGAGACCCAGTACTTC. J is TRBJ2-5 and V is TRBV6-2 or TRBV6-3; no firm D call. CDR1 is MNHEY and CDR2 is SVGEGT in the germline V gene. Trimming left V 5 bases short and J 2 bases short, with 12 bases between. The CDR3 totals 14 residues.

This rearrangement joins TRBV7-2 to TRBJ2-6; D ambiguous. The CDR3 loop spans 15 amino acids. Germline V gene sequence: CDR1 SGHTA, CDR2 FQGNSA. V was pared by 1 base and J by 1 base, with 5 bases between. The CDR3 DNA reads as TGTGCCAGCAGCTTAGAACAGTCTGGGGCCAACGTCCTGACTTTC. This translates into CASSLEQSGANVLTF.

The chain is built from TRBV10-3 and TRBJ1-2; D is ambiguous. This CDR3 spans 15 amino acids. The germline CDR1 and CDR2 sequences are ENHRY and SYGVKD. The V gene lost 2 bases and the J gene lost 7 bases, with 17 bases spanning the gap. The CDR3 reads CAISEVRTGKVGYTF. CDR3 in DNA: TGTGCCATCAGTGAGGTACGGACGGGAAAAGTTGGCTACACCTTC.

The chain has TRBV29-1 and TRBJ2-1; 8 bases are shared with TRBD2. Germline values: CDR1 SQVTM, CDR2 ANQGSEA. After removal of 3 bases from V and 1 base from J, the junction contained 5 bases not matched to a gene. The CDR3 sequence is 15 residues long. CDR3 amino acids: CSVDGTSSSYNEQFF. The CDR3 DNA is TGCAGCGTTGACGGGACTAGTTCATCCTACAATGAGCAGTTCTTC.

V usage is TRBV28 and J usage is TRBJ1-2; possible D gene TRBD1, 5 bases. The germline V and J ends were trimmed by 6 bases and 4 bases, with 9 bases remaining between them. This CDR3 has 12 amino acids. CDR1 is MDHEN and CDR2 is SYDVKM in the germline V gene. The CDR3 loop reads CASSDRIYGYTF. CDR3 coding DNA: TGTGCCAGCAGCGACAGAATCTATGGCTACACCTTC.

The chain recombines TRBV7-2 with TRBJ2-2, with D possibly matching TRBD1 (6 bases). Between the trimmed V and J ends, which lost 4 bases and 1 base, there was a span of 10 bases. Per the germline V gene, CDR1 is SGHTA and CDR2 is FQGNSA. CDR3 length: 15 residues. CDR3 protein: CASSYDRMNTGELFF. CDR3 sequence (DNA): TGTGCCAGCAGCTACGACAGGATGAACACCGGGGAGCTGTTTTTT.

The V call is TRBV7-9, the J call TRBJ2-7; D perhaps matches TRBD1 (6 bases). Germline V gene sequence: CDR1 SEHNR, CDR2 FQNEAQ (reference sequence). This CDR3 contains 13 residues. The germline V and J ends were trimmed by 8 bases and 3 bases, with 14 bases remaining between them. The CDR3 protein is CASGKTGIYEQYV. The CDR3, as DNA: TGTGCCAGCGGGAAAACAGGGATCTACGAGCAGTACGTC.

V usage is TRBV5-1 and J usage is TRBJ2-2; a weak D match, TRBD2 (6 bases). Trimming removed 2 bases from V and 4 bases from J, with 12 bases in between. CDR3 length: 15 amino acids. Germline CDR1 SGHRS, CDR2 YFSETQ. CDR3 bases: TGCGCCAGCAGCTTAGACGGGGGTAGCACCGGGGAGCTGTTTTTT. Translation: CASSLDGGSTGELFF.

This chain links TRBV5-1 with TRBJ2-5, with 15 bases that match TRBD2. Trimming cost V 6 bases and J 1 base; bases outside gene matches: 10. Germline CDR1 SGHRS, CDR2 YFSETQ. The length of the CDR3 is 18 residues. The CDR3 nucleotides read TGCGCCAGCACCCGGACGGGACTAGCGGGGGGCCGCCAAGAGACCCAGTACTTC. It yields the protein CASTRTGLAGGRQETQYF.

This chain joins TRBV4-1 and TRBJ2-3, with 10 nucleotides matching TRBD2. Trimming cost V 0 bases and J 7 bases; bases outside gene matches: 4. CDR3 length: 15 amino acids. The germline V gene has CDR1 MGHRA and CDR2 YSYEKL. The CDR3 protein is CASSQEAGGPYTQYF. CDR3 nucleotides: TGCGCCAGCAGCCAAGAAGCGGGGGGGCCTTATACGCAGTATTTT.

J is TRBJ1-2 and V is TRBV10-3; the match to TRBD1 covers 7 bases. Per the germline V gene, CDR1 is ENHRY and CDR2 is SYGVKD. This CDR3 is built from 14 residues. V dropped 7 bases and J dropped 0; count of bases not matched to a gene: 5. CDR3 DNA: TGTGCCATCAAAGACAGGGACTCTAACTATGGCTACACCTTC. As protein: CAIKDRDSNYGYTF.

The CDR3 here is CASTGLAGSGANVLTF. DNA for the CDR3: TGTGCCAGTACGGGACTAGCGGGGTCTGGGGCCAACGTCCTGACTTTC. This chain connects TRBV5-4 to TRBJ2-6; 13 nucleotides match TRBD2. The CDR3 loop spans 16 amino acids. Germline loops: CDR1 SGHNT, CDR2 YYREEE (reference sequence). The J segment lost 1 base and the V segment lost 8 bases, leaving 3 bases of the junction unmatched. Looking up the rest from reference TRBV5-4 and TRBJ2-6 gives the full variable domain: ETGVTQSPTHLIKTRGQQVTLRCSSQSGHNTVSWYQQALGQGPQFIFQYYREEENGRGNFPPRFSGLQFPNYSSELNVNALELDDSALYLCASTGLAGSGANVLTFGAGSRLTVL.

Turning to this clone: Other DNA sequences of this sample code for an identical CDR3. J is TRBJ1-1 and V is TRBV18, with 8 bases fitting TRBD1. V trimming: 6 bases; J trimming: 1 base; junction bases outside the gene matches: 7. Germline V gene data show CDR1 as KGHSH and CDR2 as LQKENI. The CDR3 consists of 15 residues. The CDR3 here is CASSPTTGANTEAFF. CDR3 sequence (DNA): TGTGCCAGCTCGCCAACGACAGGGGCGAACACTGAAGCTTTCTTT.

DNA for the CDR3: TGTGCCAGCAGTCCCCGGGAGATGGGCTATGGCTACACCTTC. This codes for CASSPREMGYGYTF. The J gene is TRBJ1-2, the V gene TRBV2, with no clear D. V dropped 5 bases and J dropped 4 bases, with 14 bases sitting between them. Germline V CDR1 and CDR2: SNHLY, FYNNEI. The CDR3 has 14 residues.

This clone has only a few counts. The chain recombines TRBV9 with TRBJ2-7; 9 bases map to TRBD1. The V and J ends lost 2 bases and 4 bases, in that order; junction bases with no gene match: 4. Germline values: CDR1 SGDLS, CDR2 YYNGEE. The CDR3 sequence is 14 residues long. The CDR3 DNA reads TGTGCCAGCAGCGTCGGACAGGGGACTTACGAGCAGTACTTC. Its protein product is CASSVGQGTYEQYF.

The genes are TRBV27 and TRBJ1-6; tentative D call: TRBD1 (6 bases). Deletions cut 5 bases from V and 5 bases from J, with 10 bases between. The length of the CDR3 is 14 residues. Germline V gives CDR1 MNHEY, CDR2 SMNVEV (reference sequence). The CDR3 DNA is TGTGCCAGCAGTCGGGACACAGATAATTCACCCCTCCACTTT. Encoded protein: CASSRDTDNSPLHF.

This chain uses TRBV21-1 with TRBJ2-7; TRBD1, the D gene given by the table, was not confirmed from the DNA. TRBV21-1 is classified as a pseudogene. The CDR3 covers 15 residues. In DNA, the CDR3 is TGTGCCAGCAGCTCACGGACAGGGTTGGATGACGAGCAGTACTTC. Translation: CASSSRTGLDDEQYF.

CDR3: CAISEGGNYGYTF. The CDR3, as DNA: TGTGCCATCAGTGAAGGCGGGAACTATGGCTACACCTTC. V and J are TRBV10-3 and TRBJ1-2, with D hard to call. CDR1 is ENHRY and CDR2 is SYGVKD in the germline V gene. Trimming stripped 3 bases from V and 2 bases from J, with 7 bases between. The CDR3 totals 13 residues.